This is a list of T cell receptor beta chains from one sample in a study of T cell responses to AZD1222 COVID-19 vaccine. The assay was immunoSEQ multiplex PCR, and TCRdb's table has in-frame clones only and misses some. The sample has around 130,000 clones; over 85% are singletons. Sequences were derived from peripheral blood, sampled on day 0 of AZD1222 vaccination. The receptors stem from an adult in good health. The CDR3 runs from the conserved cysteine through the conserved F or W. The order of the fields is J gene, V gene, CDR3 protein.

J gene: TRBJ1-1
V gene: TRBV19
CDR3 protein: CASTPALSDTEAFF

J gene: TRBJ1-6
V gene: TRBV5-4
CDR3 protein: CASSLDMGNSPLHF

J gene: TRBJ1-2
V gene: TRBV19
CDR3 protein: CASSGNRGVYSGYTF

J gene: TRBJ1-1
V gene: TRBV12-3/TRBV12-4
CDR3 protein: CASRWVGGTEAFF

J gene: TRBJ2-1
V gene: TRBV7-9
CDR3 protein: CASSSRVDGEQFF

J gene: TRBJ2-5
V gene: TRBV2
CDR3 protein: CASSEQGRGGETQYF

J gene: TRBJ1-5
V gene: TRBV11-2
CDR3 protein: CASPQGLIKTGNSNQPQHF

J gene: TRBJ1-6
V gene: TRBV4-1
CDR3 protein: CASSHGTGHNSPLHF

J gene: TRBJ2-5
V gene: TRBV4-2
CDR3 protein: CASRSGQQETQYF

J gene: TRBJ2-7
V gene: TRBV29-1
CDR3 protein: CSARGQGAYEQYF

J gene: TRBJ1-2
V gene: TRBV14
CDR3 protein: CASSLTGGVGYTF

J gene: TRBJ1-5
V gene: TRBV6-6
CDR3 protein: CASSYEQGWTHQPQHF

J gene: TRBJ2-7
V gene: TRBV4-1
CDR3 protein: CASSPRVTYEQYF

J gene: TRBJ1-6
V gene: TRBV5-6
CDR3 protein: CASSLRDRNNSPLHF

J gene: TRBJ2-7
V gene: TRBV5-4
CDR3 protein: CASRPTSGGALNEQYF

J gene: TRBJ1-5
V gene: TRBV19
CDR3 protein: CASSMWDGFNQPQHF

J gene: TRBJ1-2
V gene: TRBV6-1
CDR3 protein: CASSEHRGRGYTF

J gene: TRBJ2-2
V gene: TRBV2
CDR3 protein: CASVRGGATGELFF

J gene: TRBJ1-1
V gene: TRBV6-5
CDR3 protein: CASRDRGMNTEAFF

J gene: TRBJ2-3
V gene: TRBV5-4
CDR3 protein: CASGGLSTDTQYF

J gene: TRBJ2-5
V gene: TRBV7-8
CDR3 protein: CASRPGTHQETQYF

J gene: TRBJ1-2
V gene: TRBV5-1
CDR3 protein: CASSYGTDYGYTF

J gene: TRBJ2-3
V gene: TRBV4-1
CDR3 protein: CASSHPPDGPIGDTQYF

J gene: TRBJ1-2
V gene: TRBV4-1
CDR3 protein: CASSQVEGSGYTF

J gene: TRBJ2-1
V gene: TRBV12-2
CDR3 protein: CASRFLRGDYNEQFF

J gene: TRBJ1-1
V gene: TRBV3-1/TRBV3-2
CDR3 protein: CASSQDRGTAFF

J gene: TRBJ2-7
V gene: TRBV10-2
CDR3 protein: CASSELGHYEQYF